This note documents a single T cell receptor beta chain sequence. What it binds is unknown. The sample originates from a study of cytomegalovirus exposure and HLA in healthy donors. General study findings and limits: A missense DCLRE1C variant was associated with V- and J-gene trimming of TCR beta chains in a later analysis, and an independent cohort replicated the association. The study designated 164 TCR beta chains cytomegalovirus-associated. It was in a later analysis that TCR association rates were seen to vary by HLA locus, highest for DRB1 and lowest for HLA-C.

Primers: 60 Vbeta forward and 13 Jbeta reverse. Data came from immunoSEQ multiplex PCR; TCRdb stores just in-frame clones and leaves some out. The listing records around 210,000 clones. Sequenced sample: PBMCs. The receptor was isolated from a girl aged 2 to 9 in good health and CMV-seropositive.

CDR3 amino acids: CSVDAGDTGELFF. Written as DNA, the CDR3 is TGCAGCGTTGACGCGGGAGACACCGGGGAGCTGTTTTTT. This chain links TRBV29-1 with TRBJ2-2; 7 nucleotides line up with TRBD2. This CDR3 region has 13 residues. Per the germline V gene, CDR1 is SQVTM and CDR2 is ANQGSEA. The V segment lost 3 bases and the J segment 3 bases; nucleotides outside the gene matches: 1.